These T cell receptor beta chains were read from a single sample in a study of response to subunit inactivated influenza vaccine. Each CDR3 protein is one row after TCRdb ran MiXCR on the RT-PCR reads. The sample carries about 520,000 distinct CDR3 sequences, around 25% recorded once. This specimen was CD4+ T cells sorted from PBMCs, taken 5 to 6 days after vaccination. The source is a man between 45 and 60 years old who received an inactivated influenza vaccine. CDR3s include the opening cysteine and the closing phenylalanine or tryptophan. The order of the fields is J gene, V gene, clone size, D gene, CDR3 DNA, CDR3 protein. The D gene is left open where the match is weak. Not every row has a clone size; where given, it reads once, few, many or a size class.

>TRBJ1-2|TRBV7-2|few|NA
TGTGCCAGCAGCTTTAGGAGCTATGGCTACACCTTC
CASSFRSYGYTF
>TRBJ2-1|TRBV11-2|few|TRBD2
TGTGCCAGCAGCTTAACGGGAGGCGGGGGAGCGAGTTACAATGAGCAGTTCTTC
CASSLTGGGGASYNEQFF
>TRBJ2-1|TRBV5-1|NA|NA
TGCGCCAGCAGCTTGCTGCTAGCGACAATCTCGGGCAATGAGCAGTTCTTC
CASSLLLATISGNEQFF
>TRBJ2-1|TRBV5-1|NA|TRBD2
TGCGCCAGCAGCTTACCACCACTAGCGGGGGCCTACAATGAGCAGTTCTTC
CASSLPPLAGAYNEQFF
>TRBJ1-5|TRBV6-5|NA|TRBD1
TGTGCCAGCAGGTTACAGGGGGCAAGCAATCAGCCCCAGCATTTT
CASRLQGASNQPQHF
>TRBJ1-1|TRBV4-3|NA|TRBD1
TGCGCCAGCAGCCCGGACAGGGGATGGAGCACTGAAGCTTTCTTT
CASSPDRGWSTEAFF
>TRBJ1-5|TRBV5-1|few|NA
TGCGCCAGCAGCGGGGAGGGGAAGCAGCCCCAGCATTTT
CASSGEGKQPQHF
>TRBJ2-2|TRBV27|NA|NA
TGTGCCAGCAGTTTGCAGGGGTACGGGGAGCTGTTTTTT
CASSLQGYGELFF
>TRBJ2-1|TRBV20-1|NA|NA
TGCAGTGCTGAGGGCCGGCGCGACGCCTCCTACAATGAGCAGTTCTTC
CSAEGRRDASYNEQFF
>TRBJ1-3|TRBV3-1|NA|NA
TGTGCCAGCAGCCAGCAGGACTCTGGAAACACCATATATTTT
CASSQQDSGNTIYF
>TRBJ2-1|TRBV10-3|NA|TRBD2
TGTGCCATCAGTGAACATACTAGCGGGGGGGTTAATGAGCAGTTCTTC
CAISEHTSGGVNEQFF
>TRBJ1-2|TRBV24-1|NA|TRBD1
TGTGCCACCAGTGACGCTCCATCCCGGACAGGGCTCTATGGCTACACCTTC
CATSDAPSRTGLYGYTF
>TRBJ1-4|TRBV6-1|few|TRBD1
TGTGCCAGCAGCCGGGACAGGGGGTCTGGTAGGGAAAAACTGTTTTTT
CASSRDRGSGREKLFF
>TRBJ2-3|TRBV18|few|NA
TGTGCCAGCTCACCCTCAAGCCCCACAGATACGCAGTATTTT
CASSPSSPTDTQYF
>TRBJ1-2|TRBV20-1|NA|NA
TGCAGTGCTGGTGAACCTTCTAACTATGGCTACACCTTC
CSAGEPSNYGYTF
>TRBJ2-3|TRBV7-8|few|TRBD2
TGTGCCAGCAGCTTAGGCTCTAGCGGGGGCACAGATACGCAGTATTTT
CASSLGSSGGTDTQYF
>TRBJ2-5|TRBV15|few|NA
TGTGCCACCAGCAGAGCGGAGGGAGAGACCCAGTACTTC
CATSRAEGETQYF
>TRBJ1-1|TRBV9|few|NA
TGTGCCAGCAGACCGAACACTGAAGCTTTCTTT
CASRPNTEAFF
>TRBJ2-5|TRBV15|few|TRBD1
TGTGCCACCAGCAGAGTGGACAGGGGTTACCAAGAGACCCAGTACTTC
CATSRVDRGYQETQYF
>TRBJ2-7|TRBV7-2|NA|NA
TGTGCCAGCAGCTTAGTACTAGTCTCCGAGCAGTACTTC
CASSLVLVSEQYF
>TRBJ1-1|TRBV7-2|NA|NA
TGTGCCAGCAGCCAACAGGCATTGAACACTGAAGCTTTCTTT
CASSQQALNTEAFF
>TRBJ1-4|TRBV15|NA|NA
TGTGCCACCAGCAGAGATGGGACACGCACTAATGAAAAACTGTTTTTT
CATSRDGTRTNEKLFF
>TRBJ2-4|TRBV20-1|NA|TRBD1
TGCAGTGCAACGTCCGCGACAGGGGCGGCCAAAAACATTCAGTACTTC
CSATSATGAAKNIQYF
>TRBJ2-5|TRBV9|NA|TRBD2
TGTGCCAGCAACGAAGGTGATTTGGGGGGGAGACGAGAGACCCAGTACTTC
CASNEGDLGGRRETQYF
>TRBJ1-1|TRBV12-3/TRBV12-4|NA|TRBD1
TGTGCCAGCAGTTTATACAGGGGGGAGCCCACTGAAGCTTTCTTT
CASSLYRGEPTEAFF
>TRBJ2-2|TRBV20-1|few|NA
TGCAGTGCTAGAGCCAGGGGCGCCGGGGAGCTGTTTTTT
CSARARGAGELFF
>TRBJ2-2|TRBV29-1|NA|TRBD1
TGCAGCGTCAGGAGTTACACCGACAGGGGGAACACCGGGGAGCTGTTTTTT
CSVRSYTDRGNTGELFF
>TRBJ2-1|TRBV6-2/TRBV6-3|NA|TRBD1
TGTGCCAGCAGTCGGACAGGGAAATCCTACAATGAGCAGTTCTTC
CASSRTGKSYNEQFF
>TRBJ2-1|TRBV7-6|NA|NA
TGTGCCAGCAGCTTAGGATTGAGGGGGAGCTCCTACAATGAGCAGTTCTTC
CASSLGLRGSSYNEQFF
>TRBJ2-1|TRBV11-1|few|TRBD2
TGTGCCAGCAGCTTCATTAAGGGGAGGGGTGGACTTAACAATGAGCAGTTCTTC
CASSFIKGRGGLNNEQFF
>TRBJ2-1|TRBV4-2|many|TRBD2
TGTGCCAGCAGCCCTACGACTAGCGGGGTTATAGGCAATGAGCAGTTCTTC
CASSPTTSGVIGNEQFF
>TRBJ2-1|TRBV6-4|NA|NA
TGTGCCAGCAGCCCGATGGGGACGAGCAATGAGCAGTTCTTC
CASSPMGTSNEQFF
>TRBJ2-5|TRBV20-1|few|TRBD1
TGCAGTGCCGTCAGGGGGCAGGGGAGGGAGACCCAGTACTTC
CSAVRGQGRETQYF
>TRBJ2-7|TRBV15|NA|TRBD1
TGTGCCACCAGCAGAGGGACAGGAAAGACGGGAGAGCAGTACTTC
CATSRGTGKTGEQYF
>TRBJ2-3|TRBV2|few|TRBD1
TGTGCCAGCAGGACGGACAGGGGGCACTCAGATACGCAGTATTTT
CASRTDRGHSDTQYF
>TRBJ1-2|TRBV4-1|NA|NA
TGCGCCAGCAGCCAAGGGACCACTGGGGGCTACACCTTC
CASSQGTTGGYTF
>TRBJ2-5|TRBV20-1|few|NA
TGCAGTGCCCATGGGGGGGCCAGCGGAGGGAGGTTGGAGACCCAGTACTTC
CSAHGGASGGRLETQYF
>TRBJ2-1|TRBV7-6|few|TRBD2
TGTGCCAGCAGCCAGATGGCGGGAGGACCCCCCTACAATGAGCAGTTCTTC
CASSQMAGGPPYNEQFF
>TRBJ2-1|TRBV9|many|TRBD2
TGTGCCAGCAGCGTAGAGACTAGCGGGAGTCCGCCACTCTTC
CASSVETSGSPPLF
>TRBJ2-1|TRBV24-1|NA|TRBD1
TGTGCCACCAGTGCCCTGGGACAGGGGGCGGACAATGAGCAGTTCTTC
CATSALGQGADNEQFF
>TRBJ1-1|TRBV6-2/TRBV6-3|NA|NA
TGTGCCAGCAGTCGGGTTAGGAACACTGAAGCTTTCTTT
CASSRVRNTEAFF
>TRBJ1-2|TRBV3-1|NA|NA
TGTGCCAGCAGCCAAGATATCACAGCCGGCTACACCTTC
CASSQDITAGYTF
>TRBJ2-3|TRBV7-2|few|NA
TGTGCCAGCAGCTTAGGTGCCGGGACTGAGCTCACAGATACGCAGTATTTT
CASSLGAGTELTDTQYF
>TRBJ2-1|TRBV20-1|few|NA
TGCAGTGCTAGTATTGGAAGCGGGAATGAGCAGTTCTTC
CSASIGSGNEQFF
>TRBJ1-4|TRBV20-1|NA|NA
TGCAGTGCTAGGGTACCGGGACGGCTTAATGAAAAACTGTTTTTT
CSARVPGRLNEKLFF
>TRBJ2-7|TRBV6-2/TRBV6-3|few|NA
TGTGCCAGCAGATTGGGACGGACCTACGAGCAGTACTTC
CASRLGRTYEQYF
>TRBJ1-2|TRBV5-1|few|NA
TGCGCCAGCAGCCCGGACGGATACTATGGCTACACCTTC
CASSPDGYYGYTF
>TRBJ2-7|TRBV9|NA|NA
TGTGCCAGCCAAGAGGGCAGGGAAGTCTACGAGCAGTACTTC
CASQEGREVYEQYF